This TCR beta chain was identified during a study of human T cells and chemical hapten exposure. About the research overall: On approximately 2 cm by approximately 2 cm of upper inner arm skin, sensitization was performed with 2% DPC.

Time point meaning: patch test 1, 2 weeks after DPC sensitization. Treatment meaning: therapeutic diphenylcyclopropenone sensitization with weekly scalp DPC. Study-wide points: Expanded TCRs created a significantly greater count of big CDR3 similarity clusters than controls did.

This CDR3 contains 17 residues. CDR1 and CDR2 from the germline V gene are KGHSH and LQKENI. V was trimmed by 2 bases and J by 1 base, leaving 15 bases between them. As concerns this clonotype: Its matching antigen is unknown.

Attachment of unique molecular identifiers to individual cDNA molecules was performed in the library. TCRdb passed the RACE reads through MiXCR, listing each CDR3 protein once. This table holds approximately 90,000 distinct CDR3 sequences, over 10% found once. The sequencing here drew on whole blood, taken in connection with sensitization to the hapten diphenylcyclopropenone (DPC). This receptor was obtained from a woman in her thirties or forties with alopecia areata. Some clones in this sample may be carry-over from other donors' samples. The chain couples TRBV18 to TRBJ1-3, with D possibly TRBD1 on 5 matching bases. CDR3 nucleotide sequence: TGTGCCAGCTCACCATCAACGGGGCGGGTGTCTGGAAACACCATATATTTT. Translated: CASSPSTGRVSGNTIYF.